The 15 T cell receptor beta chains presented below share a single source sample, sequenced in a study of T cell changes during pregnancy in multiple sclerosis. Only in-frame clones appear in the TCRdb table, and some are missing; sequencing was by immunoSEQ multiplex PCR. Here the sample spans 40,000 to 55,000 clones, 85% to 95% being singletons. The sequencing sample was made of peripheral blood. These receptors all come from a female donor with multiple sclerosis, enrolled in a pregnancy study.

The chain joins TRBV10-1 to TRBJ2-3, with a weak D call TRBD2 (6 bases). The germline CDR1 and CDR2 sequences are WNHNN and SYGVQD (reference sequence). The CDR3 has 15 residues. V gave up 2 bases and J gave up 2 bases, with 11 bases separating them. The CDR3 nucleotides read TGCGCCAGCAGTGAGGGGGTAGCGGACACAGATACGCAGTATTTT. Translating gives CASSEGVADTDTQYF.

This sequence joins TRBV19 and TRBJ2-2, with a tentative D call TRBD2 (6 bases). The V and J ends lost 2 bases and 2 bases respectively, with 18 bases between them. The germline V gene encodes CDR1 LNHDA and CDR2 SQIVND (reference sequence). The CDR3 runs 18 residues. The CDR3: CASSILGGISRNTGELFF. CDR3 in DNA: TGTGCCAGTAGTATATTGGGCGGGATCTCAAGAAACACCGGGGAGCTGTTTTTT. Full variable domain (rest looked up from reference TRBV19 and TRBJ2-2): DGGITQSPKYLFRKEGQNVTLSCEQNLNHDAMYWYRQDPGQGLRLIYYSQIVNDFQKGDIAEGYSVSREKKESFPLTVTSAQKNPTAFYLCASSILGGISRNTGELFFGEGSRLTVL.

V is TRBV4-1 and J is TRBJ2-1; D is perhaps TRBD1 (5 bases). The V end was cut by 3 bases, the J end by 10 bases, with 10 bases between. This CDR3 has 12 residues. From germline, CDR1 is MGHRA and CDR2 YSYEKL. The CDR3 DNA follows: TGCGCCAGCAGCCAGACCCAGGGAGAGCAGTTCTTC. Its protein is CASSQTQGEQFF.

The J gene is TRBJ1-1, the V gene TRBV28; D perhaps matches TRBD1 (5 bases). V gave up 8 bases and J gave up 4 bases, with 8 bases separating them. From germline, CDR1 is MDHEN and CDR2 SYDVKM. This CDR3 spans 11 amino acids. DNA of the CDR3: TGTGCCAGCCTGGGGGGCACTGAAGCTTTCTTT. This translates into CASLGGTEAFF.

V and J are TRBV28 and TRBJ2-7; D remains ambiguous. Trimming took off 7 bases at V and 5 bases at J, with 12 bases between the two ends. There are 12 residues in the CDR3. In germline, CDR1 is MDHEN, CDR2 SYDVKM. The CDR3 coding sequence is TGTGCCAGCAAACCGGAGATGGACGAGCAGTACTTC. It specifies CASKPEMDEQYF.

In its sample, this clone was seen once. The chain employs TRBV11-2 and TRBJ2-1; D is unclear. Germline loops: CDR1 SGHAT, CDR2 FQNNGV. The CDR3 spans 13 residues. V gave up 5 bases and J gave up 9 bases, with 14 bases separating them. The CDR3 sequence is CASSPAVLGEQFF. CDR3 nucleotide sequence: TGTGCCAGCAGCCCGGCGGTCCTCGGTGAGCAGTTCTTC.

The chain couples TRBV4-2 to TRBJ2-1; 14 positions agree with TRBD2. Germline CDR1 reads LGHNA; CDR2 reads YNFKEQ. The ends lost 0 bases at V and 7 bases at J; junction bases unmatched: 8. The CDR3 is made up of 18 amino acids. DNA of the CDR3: TGTGCCAGCAGCCAAGATCAGGGACTAGCGGGAGTATCGAATGAGCAGTTCTTC. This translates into CASSQDQGLAGVSNEQFF.

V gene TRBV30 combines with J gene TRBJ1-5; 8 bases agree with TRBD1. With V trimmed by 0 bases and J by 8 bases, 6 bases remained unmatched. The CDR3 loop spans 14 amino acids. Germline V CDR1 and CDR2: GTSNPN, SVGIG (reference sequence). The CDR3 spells CAWSVKTGVEPQHF. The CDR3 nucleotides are TGTGCCTGGAGTGTAAAGACAGGGGTTGAGCCCCAGCATTTT. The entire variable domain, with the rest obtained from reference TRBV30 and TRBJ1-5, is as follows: SQTIHQWPATLVQPVGSPLSLECTVEGTSNPNLYWYRQAAGRGLQLLFYSVGIGQISSEVPQNLSASRPQDRQFILSSKKLLLSDSGFYLCAWSVKTGVEPQHFGDGTRLSIL.

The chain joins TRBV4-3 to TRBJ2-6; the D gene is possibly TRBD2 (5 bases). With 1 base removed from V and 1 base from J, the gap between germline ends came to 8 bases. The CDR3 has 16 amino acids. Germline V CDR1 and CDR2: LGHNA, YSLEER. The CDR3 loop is CASSQAGVSGANVLTF. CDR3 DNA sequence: TGCGCCAGCAGCCAAGCCGGGGTATCTGGGGCCAACGTCCTGACTTTC.

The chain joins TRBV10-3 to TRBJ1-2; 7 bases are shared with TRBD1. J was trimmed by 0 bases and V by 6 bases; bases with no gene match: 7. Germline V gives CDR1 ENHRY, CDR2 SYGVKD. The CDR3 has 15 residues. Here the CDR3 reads CAIRGTVYPNYGYTF. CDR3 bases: TGTGCCATCAGGGGGACAGTTTACCCTAACTATGGCTACACCTTC.

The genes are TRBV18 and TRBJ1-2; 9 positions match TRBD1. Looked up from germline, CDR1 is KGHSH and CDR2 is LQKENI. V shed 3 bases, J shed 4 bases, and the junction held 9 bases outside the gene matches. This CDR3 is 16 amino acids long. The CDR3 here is CASSPGQGRFGYGYTF. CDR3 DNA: TGTGCCAGCTCACCGGGACAGGGTCGTTTTGGCTATGGCTACACCTTC.

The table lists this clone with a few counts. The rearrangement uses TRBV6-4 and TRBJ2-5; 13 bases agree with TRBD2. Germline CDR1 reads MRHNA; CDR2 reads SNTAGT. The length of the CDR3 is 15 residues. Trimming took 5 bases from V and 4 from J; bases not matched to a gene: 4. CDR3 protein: CASSILAGGPETQYF. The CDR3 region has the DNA TGTGCCAGCAGTATACTAGCGGGAGGGCCAGAGACCCAGTACTTC.

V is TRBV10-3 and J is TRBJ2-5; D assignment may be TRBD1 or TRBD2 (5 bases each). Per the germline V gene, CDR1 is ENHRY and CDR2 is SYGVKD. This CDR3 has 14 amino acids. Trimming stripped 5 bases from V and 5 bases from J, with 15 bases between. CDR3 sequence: CAISPGSLGETQYF. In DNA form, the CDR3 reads TGTGCCATCAGTCCAGGGAGTTTAGGGGAGACCCAGTACTTC.

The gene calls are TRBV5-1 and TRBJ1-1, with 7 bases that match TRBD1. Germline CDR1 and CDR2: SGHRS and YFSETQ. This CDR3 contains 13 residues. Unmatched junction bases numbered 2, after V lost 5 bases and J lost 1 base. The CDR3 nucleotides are TGCGCCAGCAGGGGGACAGCGAACACTGAAGCTTTCTTT. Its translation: CASRGTANTEAFF.

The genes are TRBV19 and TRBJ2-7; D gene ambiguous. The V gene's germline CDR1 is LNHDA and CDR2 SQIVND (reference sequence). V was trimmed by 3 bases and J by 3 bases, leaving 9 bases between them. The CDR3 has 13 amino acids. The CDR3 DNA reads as TGTGCCAGTAGTATGCGACCTCTCTACGAGCAGTACTTC. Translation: CASSMRPLYEQYF.